Each of the 15 T cell receptor beta chains below was sequenced from the same sample in a study of blood T cell repertoires in COVID-19. Produced via immunoSEQ multiplex PCR; TCRdb's table is partial and in-frame only. In the table there are hundreds of thousands of clones, more than 75% of which are singletons. Input material: PBMCs or T cells enriched from blood (not recorded which). The source of these receptors is a woman between 50 and 59 years old who had recovered from COVID-19.

The chain combines TRBV7-2 with TRBJ2-2; 8 nucleotides line up with TRBD1. Germline CDR1 SGHTA, CDR2 FQGNSA. The CDR3 is 14 residues long. With 4 bases clipped from V and 8 bases from J, the junction kept 6 bases outside the gene matches. CDR3 sequence (DNA): TGTGCCAGCAGCTCTCGCAGGGGGCGAGGGGAGCTGTTTTTT. This codes for CASSSRRGRGELFF.

The chain joins TRBV5-1 to TRBJ1-2; D is unresolved. Germline lookup yields CDR1 SGHRS and CDR2 YFSETQ. Trimming pared 0 bases from V and 6 bases from J, leaving 6 bases between. This CDR3 has 12 amino acids. The CDR3 is CASSLDRDGYTF. The CDR3 region has the DNA TGCGCCAGCAGCTTGGATCGGGATGGCTACACCTTC.

This clone was picked up one time. The CDR3, as DNA: TGCGCCAGCAGCTTTGACACGAACACTGAAGCTTTCTTT. It specifies CASSFDTNTEAFF. J is TRBJ1-1 and V is TRBV5-1; the D is unclear. Per the germline V gene, CDR1 is SGHRS and CDR2 is YFSETQ. V was pared by 2 bases and J by 1 base, with 6 bases between. This CDR3 is 13 amino acids long.

This chain joins TRBV6-5 and TRBJ1-2; TRBD1 matches 12 bases. The junction had 1 base not matched to a gene; V was cut back by 0 bases and J by 8 bases. The CDR3 loop spans 14 amino acids. The germline gives CDR1 MNHEY, CDR2 SVGAGI. The CDR3 DNA sequence: TGTGCCAGCAGTTACTCCGGGACAGGGGGCGGCTACACCTTC. Amino acid sequence: CASSYSGTGGGYTF.

This clone was seen only a few times. The chain carries TRBV4-1 and TRBJ1-5; TRBD1 is a possible D gene (6 bases). The germline gives CDR1 MGHRA, CDR2 YSYEKL. The CDR3 has 13 amino acids. V lost 0 bases and J 10 bases, leaving 10 bases between the germline ends. The CDR3 is CASSQDWGGPQHF. The CDR3 DNA reads TGCGCCAGCAGCCAAGATTGGGGGGGCCCCCAGCATTTT.

The chain couples TRBV4-2 to TRBJ1-6; D unresolved. This CDR3 is 17 amino acids long. Germline assignment: CDR1 LGHNA and CDR2 YNFKEQ. Trimming left V 1 base short and J 0 bases short, with 10 bases between. The CDR3 nucleotides read TGTGCCAGCAGCCAAGTGGGCTACCACTCCTATAATTCACCCCTCCACTTT. Amino acids: CASSQVGYHSYNSPLHF.

The rearrangement uses TRBV6-2 or TRBV6-3 and TRBJ2-5; D gene unclear. Germline V gene lookup returns CDR1 MNHEY and CDR2 SVGEGT. V was clipped by 2 bases and J by 4 bases, with 11 bases between them. This CDR3 region has 14 residues. CDR3 in amino acids: CASSYAQIVETQYF. The CDR3 DNA sequence: TGTGCCAGCAGTTACGCACAGATCGTAGAGACCCAGTACTTC.

The chain links TRBV7-9 to TRBJ2-7; D uncertain. The V and J ends lost 1 base and 1 base respectively, with 8 bases between them. The CDR3 sequence is 14 residues long. CDR1 is SEHNR, CDR2 FQNEAQ, per germline (reference sequence). The CDR3 loop is CASSLVAASYEQYF. CDR3 coding DNA: TGTGCCAGCAGCTTAGTGGCGGCTTCCTACGAGCAGTACTTC.

The chain combines TRBV6-4 with TRBJ2-3, with 9 bases lining up with TRBD2. After removal of 1 base from V and 6 bases from J, the junction contained 8 bases not matched to a gene. The germline V gene has CDR1 MRHNA and CDR2 SNTAGT. The CDR3 totals 16 residues. The CDR3 loop reads CASSDFGGGAGDTQYF. The DNA of the CDR3 is TGTGCCAGCAGTGACTTCGGCGGGGGGGCCGGTGATACGCAGTATTTT.

The chain's CDR3 is CAWVGSIQETQYF. CDR3 coding DNA: TGTGCCTGGGTTGGTTCTATCCAAGAGACCCAGTACTTC. This rearrangement joins TRBV30 to TRBJ2-5; no clear D gene. CDR1 is GTSNPN, CDR2 SVGIG, per germline (reference sequence). The CDR3 consists of 13 residues. The V gene lost 5 bases and the J gene lost 1 base, with 11 bases spanning the gap.

This clone was observed once. The chain joins TRBV20-1 to TRBJ1-2; D may be TRBD1 (5 bases). Deletions cut 3 bases from V and 2 bases from J, with 13 bases between. Germline values: CDR1 DFQATT, CDR2 SNEGSKA (reference sequence). The length of the CDR3 is 14 residues. CDR3 in amino acids: CSASRQWINYGYTF. Written as DNA, the CDR3 is TGCAGTGCTAGTCGACAGTGGATAAACTATGGCTACACCTTC.

This chain joins TRBV11-2 and TRBJ1-5, with a possible D match to TRBD1 (5 bases). The CDR3 is 14 residues long. Per the germline V gene, CDR1 is SGHAT and CDR2 is FQNNGV. V lost 0 bases to trimming and J lost 4 bases, with 7 bases between them. The CDR3 region has the DNA TGTGCCAGCAGCTTAGACCAGGGAAATCAGCCCCAGCATTTT. Its translation: CASSLDQGNQPQHF.

The chain recombines TRBV10-1 with TRBJ2-2, with 9 bases fitting TRBD1. The CDR3 contains 16 residues. Looked up from germline, CDR1 is WNHNN and CDR2 is SYGVQD (reference sequence). J gave up 5 bases and V 8 bases, and 12 bases lay outside the gene matches. The CDR3 sequence is CASEWDRDIPTGELFF. The CDR3 nucleotides are TGCGCCAGCGAATGGGACAGGGACATACCGACCGGGGAGCTGTTTTTT.

This sequence joins TRBV19 and TRBJ2-7; maybe TRBD2 (6 bases). The CDR3 runs to 14 residues. Trimming took off 3 bases at V and 6 bases at J, with 15 bases between the two ends. Looked up from germline, CDR1 is LNHDA and CDR2 is SQIVND (reference sequence). CDR3 DNA: TGTGCCAGTAGTATCTCTGCGGGGACGTCCGAGCAGTACTTC. It is translated as CASSISAGTSEQYF.

This chain links TRBV6-5 with TRBJ2-7; tentative D call: TRBD2 (8 bases). The germline V and J ends were trimmed by 7 bases and 3 bases, with 19 bases remaining between them. The CDR3 totals 15 residues. Per germline, CDR1 MNHEY and CDR2 SVGAGI. Written as DNA, the CDR3 is TGTGCCAGCAACCCTCAGGGGGGACTAGTCTACGAGCAGTACTTC. This codes for CASNPQGGLVYEQYF.